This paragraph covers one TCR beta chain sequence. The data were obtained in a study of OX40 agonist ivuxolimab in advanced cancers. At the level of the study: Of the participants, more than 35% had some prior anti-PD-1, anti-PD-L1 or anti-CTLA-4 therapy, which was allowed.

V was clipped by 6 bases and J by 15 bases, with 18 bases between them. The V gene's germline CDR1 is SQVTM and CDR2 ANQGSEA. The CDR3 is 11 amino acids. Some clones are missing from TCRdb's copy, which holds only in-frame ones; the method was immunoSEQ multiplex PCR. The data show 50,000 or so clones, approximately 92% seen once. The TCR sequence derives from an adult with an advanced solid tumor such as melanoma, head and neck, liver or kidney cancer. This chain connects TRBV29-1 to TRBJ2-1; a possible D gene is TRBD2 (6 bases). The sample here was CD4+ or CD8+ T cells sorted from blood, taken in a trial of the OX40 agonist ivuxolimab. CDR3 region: CSVRPEGLAFF. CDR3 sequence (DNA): TGCAGCGTCCGTCCGGAGGGCCTCGCGTTCTTC.